One TCR beta chain is described in this entry. The CDR3 sequence is 16 residues long. V lost 4 bases and J lost 0; bases outside the gene matches: 6. Germline CDR1 and CDR2: SGDLS and YYNGEE. This entry is derived from a study of shared T cell receptors in the human thymus. TCRdb keeps only in-frame clones here, not all; method: immunoSEQ multiplex PCR. The table has 500,000 to 550,000 clones, more than 75% seen once. The data were also submitted as part of a second study, on human thymus T cells. This second study notes: Thymic samples were excised during corrective heart operations. Thymic and blood repertoires showed apparently biased V and J gene usage.

The V and J genes are TRBV9 and TRBJ2-7, with 11 bases that match TRBD2. The sample consisted of thymocytes. This TCR came from a boy under two years old with a congenital heart defect. This CDR3 reads CASSSSTSGVSYEQYF. The CDR3 nucleotides are TGTGCCAGCAGCTCATCGACTAGCGGGGTCTCCTACGAGCAGTACTTC.